This TCR beta chain was identified in a study of cytomegalovirus exposure and HLA in healthy donors. General study results and limits: The listing of 160 or so TCR beta chains classed them as cytomegalovirus-associated. Analysis was performed later, and it showed HLA-associated TCR beta chains to be more clonally expanded than equally common others. CMV serostatus was the only recorded immune exposure for donors. Common viral pathogens seemed to be connected with several of the most significant clusters, according to a later analysis.

The study ran its PCR with 60 Vbeta and 13 Jbeta primers. Data came from immunoSEQ multiplex PCR; TCRdb stores just in-frame clones and leaves some out. The table has 80,000 to 95,000 clones, about three quarters seen once. A remark on this clone: The target antigen is unknown.

Germline loops: CDR1 MNHEY, CDR2 SMNVEV (reference sequence). The CDR3 sequence is 13 residues long. V was trimmed by 2 bases and J by 3 bases, leaving 7 bases between them. The TCR was taken from a woman in her forties or fifties in good health and CMV-seropositive. The V gene is TRBV27, the J gene TRBJ1-2; D might be TRBD1 (6 bases). The specimen sequenced was PBMCs. The CDR3 DNA sequence: TGTGCCAGCAGTTTAGACAGGTACTATGGCTACACCTTC. It yields the protein CASSLDRYYGYTF.